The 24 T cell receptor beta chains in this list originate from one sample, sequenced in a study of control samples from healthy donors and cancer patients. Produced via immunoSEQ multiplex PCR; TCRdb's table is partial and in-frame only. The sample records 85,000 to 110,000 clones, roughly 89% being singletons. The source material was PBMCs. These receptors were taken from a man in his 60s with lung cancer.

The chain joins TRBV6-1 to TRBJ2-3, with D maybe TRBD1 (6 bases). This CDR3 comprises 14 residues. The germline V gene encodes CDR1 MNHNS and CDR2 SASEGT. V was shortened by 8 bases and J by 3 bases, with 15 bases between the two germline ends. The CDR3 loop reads CASRDTTGTDTQYF. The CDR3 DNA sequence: TGTGCCAGCCGGGACACCACGGGGACAGATACGCAGTATTTT.

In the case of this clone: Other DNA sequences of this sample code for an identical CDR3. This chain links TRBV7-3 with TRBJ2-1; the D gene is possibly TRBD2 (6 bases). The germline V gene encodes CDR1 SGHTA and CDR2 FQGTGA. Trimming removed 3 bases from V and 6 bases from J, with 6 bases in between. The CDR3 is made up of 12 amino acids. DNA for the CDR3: TGTGCCAGCAGCTTTAGCGGCAATGAGCAGTTCTTC. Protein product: CASSFSGNEQFF.

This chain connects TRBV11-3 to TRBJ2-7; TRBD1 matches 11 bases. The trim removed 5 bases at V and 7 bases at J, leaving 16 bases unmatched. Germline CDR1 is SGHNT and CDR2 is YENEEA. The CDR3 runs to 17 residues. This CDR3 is CASSLYSSGTGGLEQYV. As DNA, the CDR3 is TGTGCCAGCAGCCTCTATTCTTCCGGGACAGGGGGTTTGGAGCAGTACGTC.

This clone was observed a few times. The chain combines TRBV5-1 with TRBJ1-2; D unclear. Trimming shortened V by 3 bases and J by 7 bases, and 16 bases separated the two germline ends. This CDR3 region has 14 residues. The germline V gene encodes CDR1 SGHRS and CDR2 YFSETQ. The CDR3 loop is CASSSRTTVGGYTF. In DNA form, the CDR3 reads TGCGCCAGCAGCTCGAGGACCACCGTGGGTGGCTACACCTTC.

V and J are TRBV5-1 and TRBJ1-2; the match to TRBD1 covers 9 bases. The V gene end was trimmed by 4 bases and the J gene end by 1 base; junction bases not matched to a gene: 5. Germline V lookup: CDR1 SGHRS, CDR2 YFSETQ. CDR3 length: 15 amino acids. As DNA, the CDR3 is TGCGCCAGCAGCCTGACAGGGGGTGGTAACTATGGCTACACCTTC. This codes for CASSLTGGGNYGYTF.

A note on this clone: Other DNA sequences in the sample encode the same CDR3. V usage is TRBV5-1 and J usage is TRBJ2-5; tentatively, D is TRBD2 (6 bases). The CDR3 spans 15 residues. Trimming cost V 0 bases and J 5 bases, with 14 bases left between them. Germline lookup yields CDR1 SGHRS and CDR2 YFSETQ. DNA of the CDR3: TGCGCCAGCAGCTTGGGGGGGGAGGAACGGGAGACCCAGTACTTC. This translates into CASSLGGEERETQYF.

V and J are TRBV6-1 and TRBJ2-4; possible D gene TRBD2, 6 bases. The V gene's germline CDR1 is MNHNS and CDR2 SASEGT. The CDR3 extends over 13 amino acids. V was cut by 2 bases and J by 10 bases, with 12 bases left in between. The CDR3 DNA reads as TGTGCCAGCAGTGAACACGTTGGGGGGATTCAGTACTTC. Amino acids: CASSEHVGGIQYF.

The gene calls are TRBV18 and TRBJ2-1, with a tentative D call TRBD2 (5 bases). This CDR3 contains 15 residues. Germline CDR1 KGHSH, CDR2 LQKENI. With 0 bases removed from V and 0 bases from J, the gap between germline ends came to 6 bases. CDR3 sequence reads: CASSPPGSSYNEQFF. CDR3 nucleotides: TGTGCCAGCTCACCACCAGGGAGCTCCTACAATGAGCAGTTCTTC. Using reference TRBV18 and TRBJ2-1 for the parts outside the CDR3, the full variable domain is NAGVMQNPRHLVRRRGQEARLRCSPMKGHSHVYWYRQLPEEGLKFMVYLQKENIIDESGMPKERFSAEFPKEGPSILRIQQVVRGDSAAYFCASSPPGSSYNEQFFGPGTRLTVL.

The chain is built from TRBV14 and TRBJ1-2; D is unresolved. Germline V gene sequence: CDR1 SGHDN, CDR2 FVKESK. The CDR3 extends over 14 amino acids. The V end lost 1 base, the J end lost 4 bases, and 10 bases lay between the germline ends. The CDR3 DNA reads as TGTGCCAGCAGCCAAGCTCCGGGGATCTATGGCTACACCTTC. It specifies CASSQAPGIYGYTF.

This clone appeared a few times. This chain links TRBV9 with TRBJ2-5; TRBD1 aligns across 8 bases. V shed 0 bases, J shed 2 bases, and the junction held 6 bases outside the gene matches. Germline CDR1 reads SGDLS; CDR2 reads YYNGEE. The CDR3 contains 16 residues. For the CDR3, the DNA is TGTGCCAGCAGCGTAGAAGGGACAGGACAACAAGAGACCCAGTACTTC. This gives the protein CASSVEGTGQQETQYF.

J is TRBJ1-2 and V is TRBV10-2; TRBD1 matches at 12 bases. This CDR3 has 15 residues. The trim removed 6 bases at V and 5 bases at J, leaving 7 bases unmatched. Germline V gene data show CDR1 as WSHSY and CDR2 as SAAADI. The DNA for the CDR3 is TGCGCCAGCAGGCGGGGACAGGGGGCAGATTATGGCTACACCTTC. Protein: CASRRGQGADYGYTF.

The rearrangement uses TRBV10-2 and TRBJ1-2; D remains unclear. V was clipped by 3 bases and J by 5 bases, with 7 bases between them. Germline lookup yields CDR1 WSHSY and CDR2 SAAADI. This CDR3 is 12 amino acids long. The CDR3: CASSDGGYGYTF. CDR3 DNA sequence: TGCGCCAGCAGTGACGGAGGGTATGGCTACACCTTC.

The CDR3 bases are TGCGCCAGCAGTCTTGACGAGACCTACGAGCAGTACGTC. Amino acid sequence: CASSLDETYEQYV. This chain links TRBV5-1 with TRBJ2-7; D is unclear. The CDR3 is 13 residues long. Germline CDR1 reads SGHRS; CDR2 reads YFSETQ. V shed 5 bases and J shed 2 bases, with 11 bases lying between them.

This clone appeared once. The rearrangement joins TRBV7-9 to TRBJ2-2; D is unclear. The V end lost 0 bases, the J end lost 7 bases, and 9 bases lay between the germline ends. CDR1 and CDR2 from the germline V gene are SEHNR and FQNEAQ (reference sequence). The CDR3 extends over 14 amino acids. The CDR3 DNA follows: TGTGCCAGCAGCTTAGCTGTCCGAAGCGGGGAGCTGTTTTTT. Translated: CASSLAVRSGELFF.

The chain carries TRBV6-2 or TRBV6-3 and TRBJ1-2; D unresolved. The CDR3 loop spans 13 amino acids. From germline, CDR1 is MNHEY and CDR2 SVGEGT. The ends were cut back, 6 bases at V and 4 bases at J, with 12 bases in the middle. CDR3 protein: CASSPQLIYGYTF. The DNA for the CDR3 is TGTGCCAGCAGCCCGCAGTTAATCTATGGCTACACCTTC.

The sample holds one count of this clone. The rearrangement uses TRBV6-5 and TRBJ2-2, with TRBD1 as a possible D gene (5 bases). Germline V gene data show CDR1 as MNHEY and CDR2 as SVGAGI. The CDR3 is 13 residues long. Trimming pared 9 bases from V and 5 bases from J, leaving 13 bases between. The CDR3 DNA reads TGTGCCAGTACATGGGGCAGAACCGGGGAGCTGTTTTTT. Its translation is CASTWGRTGELFF.

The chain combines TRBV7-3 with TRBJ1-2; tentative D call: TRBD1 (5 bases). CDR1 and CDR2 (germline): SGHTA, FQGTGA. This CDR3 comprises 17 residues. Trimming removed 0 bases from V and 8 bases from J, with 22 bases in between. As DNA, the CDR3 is TGTGCCAGCAGCTTAACGGGGCATGAAGACAGCCCAGGAGGCTACACCTTC. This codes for CASSLTGHEDSPGGYTF.

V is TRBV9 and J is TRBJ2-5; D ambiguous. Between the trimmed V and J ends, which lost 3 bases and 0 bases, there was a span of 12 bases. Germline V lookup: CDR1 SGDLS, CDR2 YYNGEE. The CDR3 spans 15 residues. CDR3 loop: CASSGKGEYQETQYF. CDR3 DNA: TGTGCCAGCAGCGGTAAAGGAGAGTACCAAGAGACCCAGTACTTC.

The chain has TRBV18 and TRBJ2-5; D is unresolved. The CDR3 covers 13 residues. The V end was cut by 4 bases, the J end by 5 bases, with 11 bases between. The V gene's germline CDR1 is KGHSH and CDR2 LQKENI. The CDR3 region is CASSLALGETQYF. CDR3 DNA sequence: TGTGCCAGCTCACTCGCGCTGGGGGAGACCCAGTACTTC.

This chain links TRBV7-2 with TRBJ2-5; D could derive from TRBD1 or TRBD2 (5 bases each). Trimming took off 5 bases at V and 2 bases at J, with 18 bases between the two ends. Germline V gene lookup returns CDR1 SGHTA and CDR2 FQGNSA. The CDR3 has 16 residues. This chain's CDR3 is CASSGGPRGLQETQYF. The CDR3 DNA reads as TGTGCCAGCAGCGGGGGACCTCGGGGCCTTCAAGAGACCCAGTACTTC.

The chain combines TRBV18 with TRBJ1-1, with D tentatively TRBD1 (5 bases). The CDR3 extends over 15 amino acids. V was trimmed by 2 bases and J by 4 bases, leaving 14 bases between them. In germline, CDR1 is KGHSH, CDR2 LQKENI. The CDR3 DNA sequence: TGTGCCAGCTCACCAGAGTCGGGGCGATTCACTGAAGCTTTCTTT. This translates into CASSPESGRFTEAFF.

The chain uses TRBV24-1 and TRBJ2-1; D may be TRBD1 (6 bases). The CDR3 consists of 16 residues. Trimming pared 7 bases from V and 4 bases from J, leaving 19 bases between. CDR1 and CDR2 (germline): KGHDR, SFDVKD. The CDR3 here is CATSSFRTENYNEQFF. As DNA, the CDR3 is TGTGCCACCAGCTCATTTAGGACAGAAAATTACAATGAGCAGTTCTTC.

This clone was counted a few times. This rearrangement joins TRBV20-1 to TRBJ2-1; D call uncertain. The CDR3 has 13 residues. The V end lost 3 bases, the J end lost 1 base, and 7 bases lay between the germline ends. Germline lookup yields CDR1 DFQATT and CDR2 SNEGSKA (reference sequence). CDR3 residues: CSASLRSYNEQFF. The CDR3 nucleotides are TGCAGTGCTAGTCTTAGATCCTACAATGAGCAGTTCTTC.

Written as DNA, the CDR3 is TGCGCCAGCAGTGAGTTCTACAGGGGAATAACTCAGCCCCAGCATTTT. Amino acids: CASSEFYRGITQPQHF. V is TRBV10-2 and J is TRBJ1-5, with 7 nucleotides matching TRBD1. The V and J ends lost 1 base and 6 bases, in that order; junction bases with no gene match: 9. The CDR3 spans 16 residues. Per the germline V gene, CDR1 is WSHSY and CDR2 is SAAADI.